This T cell receptor (beta chain) was sequenced in a study of somatic mutations in cytotoxic T cells in rheumatoid arthritis. The wider study: T-cell populations stained with V beta antibodies were in some cases flow-sorted at nearly 100% purity, including V beta1+ cells that were sequenced for TCRB.

CD4+ cells and CD8+ cells were each obtained through positive magnetic bead selection, and their purity was assessed by flow cytometry. The V and J ends lost 9 bases and 8 bases respectively, with 8 bases between them. Germline loops: CDR1 SNHLY, CDR2 FYNNEI. This CDR3 has 10 amino acids. About this clone itself: Its antigen is currently unknown.

Study-wide findings and caveats: Only rheumatoid arthritis patients, not healthy controls, showed CD8+ clonality increasing with age.

The repertoire was sequenced with immunoSEQ multiplex PCR; TCRdb's copy has only in-frame clones and lacks some. The sample has 13,000 or so clones; about 80% are singletons. Specimen: CD8+ T cells sorted from blood. The source is an adult with rheumatoid arthritis. This sequence joins TRBV2 and TRBJ2-1, with unresolved D. The CDR3 DNA reads TGTGCCAGTTTAGGCGATGAGCAGTTCTTC. It yields the protein CASLGDEQFF.